The 25 T cell receptor beta chains presented below share a single source sample, sequenced in a study of CD8 T cells in ankylosing spondylitis. Regarding the study as a whole: Ankylosing spondylitis blood appeared to carry a characteristic TCR beta motif of seven to nine highly homologous variants.

Antigen specificity for these receptors is unknown. MiXCR, run by TCRdb on the 5' RACE reads, gives a single entry per CDR3 protein. Seen here are 700,000 to 850,000 distinct CDR3 sequences, approximately 12% observed once, and the top ten hold 0.51%. The sequenced sample consisted of blood, either unsorted or a sorted T cell fraction (not recorded which). These receptors all come from a male donor with ankylosing spondylitis.

This chain links TRBV6-5 with TRBJ1-1; 8 bases map to TRBD1. CDR1 and CDR2 from the germline V gene are MNHEY and SVGAGI. CDR3 size: 17 residues. V dropped 3 bases and J dropped 4; count of bases not matched to a gene: 13. DNA of the CDR3: TGTGCCAGCAGTTATAGTGGACAGGGACCTCTGGGCACTGAAGCTTTCTTT. Protein: CASSYSGQGPLGTEAFF.

This chain links TRBV7-9 with TRBJ1-4, with a possible D match to TRBD1 (6 bases). The V end lost 3 bases, the J end lost 7 bases, and 12 bases lay between the germline ends. The germline gives CDR1 SEHNR, CDR2 FQNEAQ (reference sequence). CDR3 size: 14 residues. Here the CDR3 DNA reads TGTGCCAGCAGCTTTAGCAGGGGTAGTGAAAAACTGTTTTTT. Its protein is CASSFSRGSEKLFF.

The chain recombines TRBV6-2 or TRBV6-3 with TRBJ1-2; TRBD1 agrees at 8 bases. Germline-derived CDR1 and CDR2 are MNHEY and SVGEGT. This CDR3 comprises 17 residues. V lost 7 bases and J lost 2; bases outside the gene matches: 15. The CDR3 protein is CASNRLPGTGGNYGYTF. The CDR3 bases are TGTGCCAGCAATCGCCTCCCCGGGACAGGAGGGAACTATGGCTACACCTTC.

This chain uses TRBV18 with TRBJ2-7; D remains unclear. Germline values: CDR1 KGHSH, CDR2 LQKENI. CDR3 size: 14 residues. V shed 3 bases and J shed 1 base, with 10 bases lying between them. The CDR3 reads CASSPAASSYEQYF. CDR3 nucleotides: TGTGCCAGCTCACCGGCTGCAAGTTCCTACGAGCAGTACTTC.

This clonotype was counted many times. The chain combines TRBV20-1 with TRBJ2-5; D is ambiguous. CDR3 size: 11 residues. The V gene's germline CDR1 is DFQATT and CDR2 SNEGSKA (reference sequence). V was cut by 7 bases and J by 1 base, with 7 bases left in between. The CDR3 DNA reads as TGCAGTGGGGAAGTCCAAGAGACCCAGTACTTC. Amino acids: CSGEVQETQYF.

The V gene is TRBV10-1, the J gene TRBJ2-1, with 12 bases aligning to TRBD2. This CDR3 has 16 amino acids. CDR1 and CDR2 from the germline V gene are WNHNN and SYGVQD (reference sequence). V was clipped by 3 bases and J by 3 bases; unmatched bases: 3. CDR3 sequence (DNA): TGCGCCAGCAGTGAAGGACTAGCGGGGTTCTACAATGAGCAGTTCTTC. Translating gives CASSEGLAGFYNEQFF.

This clonotype occurred a few times. This chain connects TRBV5-1 to TRBJ2-1; perhaps TRBD2 as D (6 bases). V was pared by 8 bases and J by 9 bases, with 9 bases between. The CDR3 sequence is 10 residues long. The germline gives CDR1 SGHRS, CDR2 YFSETQ. The CDR3 reads CASVAVEQFF. The CDR3 nucleotides read TGCGCCAGTGTAGCGGTTGAGCAGTTCTTC.

The chain uses TRBV24-1 and TRBJ2-3, with D possibly TRBD1 on 5 matching bases. The CDR3 is made up of 15 amino acids. Trimming shortened V by 3 bases and J by 2 bases, and 11 bases separated the two germline ends. Germline V gene sequence: CDR1 KGHDR, CDR2 SFDVKD. The CDR3 protein is CATSDTTDFTDTQYF. CDR3 bases: TGTGCCACCAGTGATACGACAGATTTCACAGATACGCAGTATTTT.

This clonotype was recorded at least ten times. The chain carries TRBV10-3 and TRBJ2-2, with 8 bases identical to TRBD1. CDR3 length: 15 residues. V shed 6 bases, J shed 4 bases, and the junction held 7 bases outside the gene matches. Germline V gene lookup returns CDR1 ENHRY and CDR2 SYGVKD. The CDR3 DNA sequence: TGTGCCATCAGGGGAGAGGACAGGGCCACCGGGGAGCTGTTTTTT. As protein: CAIRGEDRATGELFF.

This clonotype was detected ten times or more. This chain joins TRBV20-1 and TRBJ1-2, with D unclear. The germline gives CDR1 DFQATT, CDR2 SNEGSKA (reference sequence). This CDR3 contains 11 residues. V lost 3 bases to trimming and J lost 7 bases, with 9 bases between them. CDR3 bases: TGCAGTGCTAGTAGGGCGGGTGGCTACACCTTC. Protein: CSASRAGGYTF.

The chain employs TRBV7-9 and TRBJ1-1; 9 positions match TRBD1. The CDR3 has 15 residues. Germline CDR1 reads SEHNR; CDR2 reads FQNEAQ (reference sequence). After removal of 5 bases from V and 0 bases from J, the junction contained 4 bases not matched to a gene. Here the CDR3 reads CASSGGTGLNTEAFF. The CDR3 nucleotides are TGTGCCAGCAGCGGGGGGACAGGGTTGAACACTGAAGCTTTCTTT.

This chain connects TRBV27 to TRBJ2-1, with TRBD2 matching 7 bases. The CDR3 has 16 amino acids. Trimming removed 5 bases from V and 7 bases from J; junction bases left unmatched: 14. Germline loops: CDR1 MNHEY, CDR2 SMNVEV (reference sequence). The CDR3 reads CASSPFTSALANEQFF. DNA for the CDR3: TGTGCCAGCAGTCCATTCACTAGCGCCCTGGCAAATGAGCAGTTCTTC.

This chain connects TRBV6-5 to TRBJ2-7, with D maybe TRBD2 (6 bases). This CDR3 contains 17 residues. Trimming left V 0 bases short and J 3 bases short, with 18 bases between. Germline CDR1 and CDR2: MNHEY and SVGAGI. CDR3 loop: CASSYSRLGTFGYEQYF. The CDR3 coding sequence is TGTGCCAGCAGTTACTCGAGGTTAGGGACTTTCGGCTACGAGCAGTACTTC.

This clonotype was recorded a few times. The chain recombines TRBV6-5 with TRBJ1-2; D gene ambiguous. CDR1 MNHEY and CDR2 SVGAGI come from the germline V gene. This CDR3 is built from 14 residues. Deletions cut 1 base from V and 1 base from J, with 7 bases between. CDR3 nucleotide sequence: TGTGCCAGCAGTTACTATGGCGGTAACTATGGCTACACCTTC. This gives the protein CASSYYGGNYGYTF.

There are many counts of this clonotype. The chain joins TRBV5-1 to TRBJ1-6; 9 nucleotides align to TRBD1. The CDR3 loop spans 17 amino acids. Germline loops: CDR1 SGHRS, CDR2 YFSETQ. V gave up 4 bases and J gave up 0 bases; unmatched junction bases: 5. The DNA of the CDR3 is TGCGCCAGCAGCGCCGGGACAGGGAGCTCCTATAATTCACCCCTCCACTTT. Protein product: CASSAGTGSSYNSPLHF.

The chain uses TRBV29-1 and TRBJ1-5; 7 bases match TRBD1. This CDR3 is built from 13 residues. Germline V gene lookup returns CDR1 SQVTM and CDR2 ANQGSEA. With 3 bases clipped from V and 5 bases from J, the junction kept 4 bases outside the gene matches. CDR3 nucleotide sequence: TGCAGCGTTGAGGCAGGGGGAGATCAGCCCCAGCATTTT. Translation gives CSVEAGGDQPQHF.

This clonotype has more than one count but fewer than ten. J is TRBJ2-3 and V is TRBV5-1; 7 bases line up with TRBD1. Germline CDR1 and CDR2: SGHRS and YFSETQ. The CDR3 is 13 residues long. The J segment lost 2 bases and the V segment lost 6 bases, leaving 3 bases of the junction unmatched. The CDR3 sequence is CASTGQVTDTQYF. For the CDR3, the DNA is TGCGCCAGCACCGGACAGGTCACAGATACGCAGTATTTT.

This clonotype was found a few times. This chain connects TRBV3-1 to TRBJ1-2; D unclear. The CDR3 length is 14 residues. The germline gives CDR1 LGHDT, CDR2 YNNKEL (reference sequence). The V end was cut by 0 bases, the J end by 5 bases, with 10 bases between. CDR3 loop: CASSQEGRLYGYTF. The CDR3 region has the DNA TGTGCCAGCAGCCAAGAGGGCAGATTATATGGCTACACCTTC.

This clonotype was counted many times. The chain carries TRBV7-2 and TRBJ2-3; a possible D gene is TRBD2 (5 bases). Trimming removed 0 bases from V and 5 bases from J, with 9 bases in between. Germline CDR1 SGHTA, CDR2 FQGNSA. There are 14 residues in the CDR3. The CDR3 sequence is CASSLAGAGDTQYF. The DNA of the CDR3 is TGTGCCAGCAGCTTAGCGGGAGCAGGAGATACGCAGTATTTT.

The chain recombines TRBV9 with TRBJ2-7; D perhaps matches TRBD2 (6 bases). V was clipped by 0 bases and J by 4 bases, with 14 bases between them. Per the germline V gene, CDR1 is SGDLS and CDR2 is YYNGEE. The CDR3 covers 15 residues. The CDR3 protein is CASSVGGEGTYEQYF. The CDR3 DNA reads TGTGCCAGCAGCGTAGGGGGAGAGGGGACTTACGAGCAGTACTTC.

The chain is built from TRBV7-8 and TRBJ2-3; D remains unclear. This CDR3 has 11 amino acids. V was clipped by 4 bases and J by 7 bases, with 6 bases between them. Germline V gene data show CDR1 as SGHVS and CDR2 as FQNEAQ. The CDR3 DNA reads TGTGCCAGCAGCTCGGCGTATACGCAGTATTTT. Its translation is CASSSAYTQYF. Supplemented by reference TRBV7-8 and TRBJ2-3, the full variable domain reads GAGVSQSPRYKVAKRGQDVALRCDPISGHVSLFWYQQALGQGPEFLTYFQNEAQLDKSGLPSDRFFAERPEGSVSTLKIQRTQQEDSAVYLCASSSAYTQYFGPGTRLTVL.

The rearrangement uses TRBV6-5 and TRBJ1-1; no reliable D call. CDR1 is MNHEY, CDR2 SVGAGI, per germline. CDR3 length: 14 amino acids. V was pared by 3 bases and J by 5 bases, with 13 bases between. In nucleotides, the CDR3 is TGTGCCAGCAGTTATTGGGATAAAGGTACTGAAGCTTTCTTT. This sequence encodes CASSYWDKGTEAFF.

This clonotype was seen repeatedly, ten times or more. This sequence joins TRBV4-3 and TRBJ2-2; the D call may be TRBD1 or TRBD2 (5 bases each). This CDR3 has 15 residues. V was shortened by 4 bases and J by 6 bases, with 15 bases between the two germline ends. Germline loops: CDR1 LGHNA, CDR2 YSLEER. The CDR3 region has the DNA TGCGCCAGCAGCCGCAAGGTCACGGGACCCGGGGAGCTGTTTTTT. Protein: CASSRKVTGPGELFF.

The rearrangement joins TRBV7-2 to TRBJ2-5; D gene ambiguous. With 4 bases removed from V and 7 bases from J, the gap between germline ends came to 7 bases. CDR1 and CDR2 (germline): SGHTA, FQGNSA. The length of the CDR3 is 11 residues. CDR3 amino acids: CASSSLLTQYF. In DNA form, the CDR3 reads TGTGCCAGCAGCTCTCTCTTGACCCAGTACTTC. Filled out from reference TRBV7-2 and TRBJ2-5, the complete variable domain reads GAGVSQSPSNKVTEKGKDVELRCDPISGHTALYWYRQSLGQGLEFLIYFQGNSAPDKSGLPSDRFSAERTGGSVSTLTIQRTQQEDSAVYLCASSSLLTQYFGPGTRLLVL.

This chain links TRBV5-1 with TRBJ2-7, with 11 bases aligning to TRBD2. Trimming took 2 bases from V and 2 from J; bases not matched to a gene: 3. This CDR3 region has 15 residues. Germline V gives CDR1 SGHRS, CDR2 YFSETQ. CDR3 nucleotides: TGCGCCAGCAGCTTTACTAGCGGGGGAACCTACGAGCAGTACTTC. Translating gives CASSFTSGGTYEQYF.